This TCR beta chain comes out of a study of radiation and T cells in renal cell carcinoma. Broader study findings: Without pretreatment biopsies, baseline tumor clonotype presence was undetermined. Top tumor clonotypes rose in blood 2 weeks post-radiation, then contracted.

About this clone itself: Its cognate antigen is unknown.

Sequencing was performed with immunoSEQ multiplex PCR; in TCRdb, only in-frame clones are kept and a portion is missing. The table includes 100,000 to 150,000 clones, 88% detected once. V was shortened by 4 bases and J by 1 base, with 19 bases between the two germline ends. Germline V CDR1 and CDR2: SGHVS, FQNEAQ. This CDR3 contains 17 residues. Regarding time point: blood 2 weeks post-SBRT. Regarding treatment: 15 Gy SBRT to primary tumor, nephrectomy 4 weeks later. Clear cell pathology was present in this patient's renal cell carcinoma. Sequencing was performed on blood, taken from a patient whose treatment included radiotherapy and nephrectomy. The source is a woman aged 70-85 years with renal cell carcinoma. The chain recombines TRBV7-8 with TRBJ2-5; D may be TRBD1 (6 bases). CDR3 sequence reads: CASSSLIAGRGQETQYF. CDR3 nucleotide sequence: TGTGCCAGCAGCTCCCTAATTGCGGGCAGGGGCCAAGAGACCCAGTACTTC.